This T cell receptor (beta chain) appears in the sequencing data of a study of blood T cell repertoires in COVID-19 (TCRdb year 2020). In the study overall: The collaborator samples originated in the United States, Italy and Spain and spanned the acute and convalescent phases of COVID-19. Subjects who had been exposed to COVID-19, were actively infected with it, or had recovered from it provided the deeply sampled blood TCRbeta repertoires that made up the dataset. Where HLA class I and class II types were available, the types were taken from metadata supplied by the sample provider, not from assay-based typing. The repertoires were made available in a free public database intended to serve as a resource for research on the immune response to SARS-CoV-2. The sample metadata nearly always contained a de-identified subject ID, COVID-19 status, age in years and sex. Samples came from the ongoing ImmuneRACE study (first 160 participants) plus 1,254 subjects from 6 global collaborators. The prospective study material was composed of cDNA or gDNA derived from T cells, B-cell-depleted T cells, or PBMCs. What the study reported, not specific to this receptor: How much clinical and demographic metadata was included differed by source and by participant, and the metadata was provided uncurated.

V was cut back by 0 bases and J by 0 bases, leaving a gap of 8 bases between them. From a lookup of the germline V gene (reference sequence), CDR1 and CDR2 are SGHNT and YYREEE. Measured from the cysteine to the phenylalanine, the CDR3 is 15 residues long. CDR3 DNA is the only sequence kept; it has 45 bases, read in frame from the first base. About this clone: Its antigen target is currently unknown. Base qualities were left out, and no much larger clone turns up one base away.

Whole blood was collected in K2EDTA tubes by collaborating institutions according to the institutions' own protocols. For TCRbeta analysis, collaborators shipped samples in one of three forms: frozen whole blood, isolated PBMCs, or DNA extracted from either of those sample types. TCRbeta CDR3 regions were amplified from genomic DNA by means of the immunoSEQ Assay, a bias-controlled multiplex PCR. The paper's processing steps were these. Nucleated cell counts per sample were estimated from amplification of reference gene primers within the assay. To quantify the absolute abundance of each unique TCRbeta CDR3 rearrangement, sequence reads were collapsed and filtered. Productive Simpson clonality was computed per sample as the square root of Simpson's diversity index over productive rearrangements. This is the immuneACCESS table as TCRdb keeps it, with only in-frame sequences that have V and J called. A part of the clones is gone; compared with another copy, unresolved V genes explain less than half, and the rest is unexplained. The V and J calls and clone size come from that table; D and trimming were worked out from the DNA. This sample holds fewer than 40,000 clones; more than 85% were observed only once. The leading ten clones occupy 25% of the sample.

The rearrangement combines TRBV5-4 with TRBJ2-3; no confident D gene assignment can be made. This receptor was obtained from a woman older than 75 with active or convalescent COVID-19. Sequencing input: peripheral blood. The CDR3 in this case is CASSLGLSSTDTQYF. The nucleotides read TGTGCCAGCAGCTTGGGACTGTCTAGCACAGATACGCAGTATTTT.